This T cell receptor beta chain was recovered during a study of blood T cells in healthy people across ages. Isolated PBMCs totaled at least 6.5 million in each sample. Germline V gene data show CDR1 as LGHNA and CDR2 as YNFKEQ. The V and J ends lost 4 bases and 2 bases, in that order; junction bases with no gene match: 9. The CDR3 is made up of 17 amino acids. Primed by a sample-barcoded 5' primer and a J-beta primer mix, a second PCR proceeded for 7 to 11 cycles. TCRdb reanalysed the 5' RACE reads using MiXCR and keeps one entry per CDR3 protein. The sample consists of 1.5 million to 2 million distinct CDR3 sequences, approximately 50% of them appearing once.

The sample taken for sequencing was blood. The V call is TRBV4-2, the J call TRBJ2-1; 9 positions match TRBD2. This sequence originates from a woman in her forties in good health. CDR3 nucleotide sequence: TGTGCCAGCAGCCTCCAGGTCAGCGGGGGGACCTACAATGAGCAGTTCTTC. This gives the protein CASSLQVSGGTYNEQFF.